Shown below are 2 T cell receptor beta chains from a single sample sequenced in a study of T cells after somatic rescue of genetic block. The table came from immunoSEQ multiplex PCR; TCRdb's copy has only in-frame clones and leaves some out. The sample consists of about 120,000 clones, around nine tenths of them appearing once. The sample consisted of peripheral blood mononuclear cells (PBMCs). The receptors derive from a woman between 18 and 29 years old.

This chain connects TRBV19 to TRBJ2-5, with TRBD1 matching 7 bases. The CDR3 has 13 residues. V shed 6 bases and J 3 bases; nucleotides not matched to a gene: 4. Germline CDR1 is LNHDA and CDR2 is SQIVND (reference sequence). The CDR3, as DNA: TGTGCCAGTAGACACACAGGGGAAGAGACCCAGTACTTC. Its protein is CASRHTGEETQYF.

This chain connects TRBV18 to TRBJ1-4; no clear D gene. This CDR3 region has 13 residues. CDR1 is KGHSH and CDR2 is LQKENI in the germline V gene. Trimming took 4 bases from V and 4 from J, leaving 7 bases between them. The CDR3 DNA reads TGTGCCAGCTCACAAGGAAATAATGAAAAACTGTTTTTT. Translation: CASSQGNNEKLFF. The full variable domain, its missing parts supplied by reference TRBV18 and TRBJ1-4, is NAGVMQNPRHLVRRRGQEARLRCSPMKGHSHVYWYRQLPEEGLKFMVYLQKENIIDESGMPKERFSAEFPKEGPSILRIQQVVRGDSAAYFCASSQGNNEKLFFGSGTQLSVL.